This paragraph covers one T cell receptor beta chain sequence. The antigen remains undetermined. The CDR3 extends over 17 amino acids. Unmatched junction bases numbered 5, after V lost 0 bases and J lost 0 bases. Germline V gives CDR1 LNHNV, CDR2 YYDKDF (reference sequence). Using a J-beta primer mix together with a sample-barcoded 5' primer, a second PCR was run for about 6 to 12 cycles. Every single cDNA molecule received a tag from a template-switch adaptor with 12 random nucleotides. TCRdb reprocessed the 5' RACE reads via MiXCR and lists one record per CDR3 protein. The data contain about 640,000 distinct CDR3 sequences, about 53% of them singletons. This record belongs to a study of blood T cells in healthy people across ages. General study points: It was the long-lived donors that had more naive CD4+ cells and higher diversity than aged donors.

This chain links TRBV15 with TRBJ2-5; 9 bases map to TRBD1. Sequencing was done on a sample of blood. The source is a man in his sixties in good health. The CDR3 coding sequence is TGTGCCACCAGCAGAGAATTGGACAGGGGCTACCAAGAGACCCAGTACTTC. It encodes CATSRELDRGYQETQYF.